Listed below are T cell receptor beta chains from one sample, sequenced in a study of CD8+ T cells in alopecia areata. The protocol was immunoSEQ multiplex PCR, while the TCRdb copy is restricted to in-frame clones and leaves out a portion. The table includes 170,000 or so clones, about 60% detected once. The source material was CD8+ T cells sorted from blood, sampled at week 24, from a patient treated with tofacitinib. These receptors originate from a human donor with alopecia areata. Both conserved end residues are part of each CDR3. D genes are given only for firm matches. Size values are once, few and many counts, or a class for expanded clones, and some rows have none.

d_call	clone_size	v_call	j_call	cdr3_aa	cdr3_nt
NA	few	TRBV29-1	TRBJ2-5	CSVLDRSTQETQYF	TGCAGCGTTCTTGACAGGTCGACCCAGGAGACCCAGTACTTC
NA	NA	TRBV30	TRBJ1-2	CAWIDGYTF	TGTGCCTGGATCGATGGCTACACCTTC
NA	NA	TRBV6-5	TRBJ2-3	CATSEGIGTDTQYF	TGTGCCACCTCCGAGGGTATAGGCACAGATACGCAGTATTTT
NA	NA	TRBV9	TRBJ2-3	CASSVEISGLTDTQYF	TGTGCCAGCAGCGTAGAGATTAGCGGCCTCACAGATACGCAGTATTTT
NA	NA	TRBV4-1	TRBJ2-3	CASSQLLPTDTQYF	TGCGCCAGCAGCCAATTACTCCCCACAGATACGCAGTATTTT
NA	NA	TRBV4-1	TRBJ2-2	CASSQDAREFAGELFF	TGCGCCAGCAGCCAAGATGCCAGGGAATTCGCCGGGGAGCTGTTTTTT
NA	few	TRBV4-1	TRBJ1-4	CASSTRQSDEKLFF	TGCGCCAGCAGCACTCGACAGTCCGATGAAAAACTGTTTTTT
NA	NA	TRBV29-1	TRBJ1-2	CSIPARVGYTF	TGCAGCATTCCGGCCCGGGTGGGCTACACCTTC
NA	NA	TRBV30	TRBJ2-1	CAWSVGGVYNEQFF	TGTGCCTGGAGTGTGGGTGGGGTCTACAATGAGCAGTTCTTC
TRBD1	NA	TRBV9	TRBJ2-6	CASSAGQEYSGANVLTF	TGTGCCAGCAGCGCCGGACAGGAGTACTCTGGGGCCAACGTCCTGACTTTC
NA	NA	TRBV13	TRBJ2-7	CASSTHEGGGLAYEQYF	TGTGCCAGCAGCACCCACGAGGGAGGGGGGCTCGCCTACGAGCAGTACTTC
TRBD2	NA	TRBV19	TRBJ2-1	CASAPYRSEGLAVYEQFF	TGTGCCAGCGCCCCTTATAGGTCAGAGGGACTAGCGGTGTATGAGCAGTTCTTC
NA	few	TRBV10-3	TRBJ1-5	CAISEGQANQPQHF	TGTGCCATCAGTGAGGGGCAGGCGAATCAGCCCCAGCATTTT
NA	many	TRBV5-6	TRBJ1-2	CASSAEPDGRHGYTF	TGTGCCAGCAGCGCGGAACCCGACGGTCGGCATGGCTACACCTTC
NA	NA	TRBV29-1	TRBJ2-1	CSVEWTSVSYNEQFF	TGCAGCGTTGAATGGACGTCGGTCTCCTACAATGAGCAGTTCTTC
NA	NA	TRBV29-1	TRBJ1-6	CSVKGSYNSPLHF	TGCAGCGTTAAGGGCTCCTATAATTCACCCCTCCACTTT
NA	NA	TRBV4-1	TRBJ1-2	CASSRAGQIDYGCTF	TGCGCCAGCAGCCGAGCGGGACAAATAGACTATGGCTGCACCTTC
NA	NA	TRBV7-9	TRBJ2-1	CASSPSGQFF	TGTGCCAGCAGCCCCTCGGGGCAGTTCTTC
NA	NA	TRBV4-1	TRBJ2-2	CASSRTDKGTGELFF	TGCGCCAGCAGCCGGACGGACAAGGGCACCGGGGAGCTGTTTTTT
TRBD1	once	TRBV30	TRBJ2-3	CAWSGVWTGLSTDTQYF	TGTGCCTGGAGTGGGGTTTGGACAGGGCTTAGCACAGATACGCAGTATTTT
NA	few	TRBV29-1	TRBJ2-7	CSVKNPGTTYEQYF	TGCAGCGTGAAAAACCCCGGGACAACCTACGAGCAGTACTTC
NA	NA	TRBV7-2	TRBJ2-7	CASSLELAPAYEQYF	TGTGCCAGCAGCTTAGAGCTAGCCCCCGCCTACGAGCAGTACTTC
TRBD2	NA	TRBV27	TRBJ2-3	CASSPLAGGGTDTQYF	TGTGCCAGCAGTCCCCTGGCGGGGGGTGGCACAGATACGCAGTATTTT
NA	NA	TRBV10-3	TRBJ2-5	CAISEQGGAETQYF	TGTGCCATCAGTGAGCAGGGGGGGGCAGAGACCCAGTACTTC
TRBD1	NA	TRBV7-6	TRBJ2-7	CASSLEQGQGADF	TGTGCCAGCAGCTTAGAACAAGGACAGGGGGCCGACTTC
NA	few	TRBV5-4	TRBJ2-7	CASSLEADEQYF	TGTGCCAGCAGCTTGGAGGCAGACGAGCAGTACTTC
NA	once	TRBV6-1	TRBJ1-2	CASREQGVGDGYTF	TGTGCCAGCAGGGAACAGGGAGTCGGGGATGGCTACACCTTC
TRBD1	NA	TRBV7-8	TRBJ1-2	CASSILGQGSEGYTF	TGTGCCAGCAGCATCCTAGGACAGGGGTCGGAAGGCTACACCTTC
NA	few	TRBV19	TRBJ2-1	CASSMVGGFYNEQFF	TGTGCCAGTAGTATGGTGGGCGGTTTCTACAATGAGCAGTTCTTC
TRBD1	NA	TRBV2	TRBJ1-5	CASSTGGTQPQHF	TGTGCCAGCAGCACAGGGGGGACGCAGCCCCAGCATTTT
NA	NA	TRBV5-6	TRBJ2-7	CASSSVGTYEQYF	TGTGCCAGCAGCTCAGTTGGGACCTACGAGCAGTACTTC
NA	NA	TRBV6-5	TRBJ1-2	CASYGLRGYGYTF	TGTGCCAGCTACGGTCTGCGGGGTTATGGCTACACCTTC
NA	NA	TRBV29-1	TRBJ1-2	CSVEGDTDNYGYTF	TGCAGCGTTGAAGGCGACACCGATAACTATGGCTACACCTTC
NA	NA	TRBV7-9	TRBJ2-3	CASSLSPVGDTQYF	TGTGCCAGCAGCTTAAGTCCGGTGGGAGATACGCAGTATTTT
NA	NA	TRBV30	TRBJ1-1	CAGRRPTEAFF	TGTGCCGGGCGGCGCCCCACTGAAGCTTTCTTT
TRBD1	few	TRBV29-1	TRBJ1-2	CSASQGADGYTF	TGCAGCGCCTCACAGGGGGCGGATGGCTACACCTTC
NA	NA	TRBV19	TRBJ2-5	CASRGSGREYF	TGTGCCAGTAGAGGTTCGGGACGGGAGTACTTC
NA	NA	TRBV14	TRBJ2-1	CASSPVGNEQFF	TGTGCCAGCAGCCCAGTGGGGAATGAGCAGTTCTTC
NA	few	TRBV5-1	TRBJ2-7	CASSLAGFPPHEQYF	TGCGCCAGCAGCTTGGCGGGATTCCCCCCCCACGAGCAGTACTTC
NA	NA	TRBV4-1	TRBJ1-1	CASLGQVNTEAFF	TGCGCCAGCTTGGGACAAGTTAACACTGAAGCTTTCTTT
TRBD1	NA	TRBV7-9	TRBJ1-6	CASSAGTGAALHF	TGTGCCAGCAGCGCCGGGACAGGAGCAGCCCTCCACTTT
TRBD1	NA	TRBV6-6	TRBJ1-1	CASSSYTRDRAEAFF	TGTGCCAGCAGTTCTTACACTCGGGACAGGGCTGAAGCTTTCTTT